A selection of T cell receptor beta chains follows, all from one sample in a study of siplizumab effects on memory and regulatory T cells. Method: immunoSEQ multiplex PCR; TCRdb's copy keeps in-frame clones and lacks some. In the table there are about 110,000 clones, around 92% of which are singletons. Sequencing was performed on Tregs sorted from blood. The receptors derive from a human donor in good health. CDR3s include the opening cysteine and the closing phenylalanine or tryptophan. D genes are given only for firm matches. Expanded clones get a size class; other rows say once, few or many, or leave the size out.

d_call j_call v_call clone_size cdr3_nt cdr3_aa
NA TRBJ2-3 TRBV5-1 NA TGCGCCAGCAGCTTGGCCGTGGGCCAGTCAGATACGCAGTATTTT CASSLAVGQSDTQYF
NA TRBJ2-4 TRBV5-6 NA TGTGCCAGCAGCTTGGCGGTGGGAGCCAAAAACATTCAGTACTTC CASSLAVGAKNIQYF
NA TRBJ1-6 TRBV6-1 NA TGTGCCAGCAGTACGACGTTCTCTAATTCACCCCTCCACTTT CASSTTFSNSPLHF
NA TRBJ2-7 TRBV2 NA TGTGCCAGCAGGACGGACGGCTCCTACGAGCAGTACTTC CASRTDGSYEQYF
TRBD1 TRBJ1-6 TRBV18 NA TGTGCCAGCTCACCACGACAGGGGTTGGATTCACCCCTCCACTTT CASSPRQGLDSPLHF
TRBD1 TRBJ2-3 TRBV28 NA TGTGCCAGCAGTTTTGCCCGCCGGGACAGGGGTGGGGATACGCAGTATTTT CASSFARRDRGGDTQYF
NA TRBJ2-7 TRBV4-1 NA TGCGCCAGCAGCCGACTCACAGGGGACTACTACGAGCAGTACTTC CASSRLTGDYYEQYF
NA TRBJ2-3 TRBV2 NA TGTGCCAGCCGGGGTCCGTTCCGAGGCACAGATACGCAGTATTTT CASRGPFRGTDTQYF
NA TRBJ2-3 TRBV27 NA TGTGCCAGCACCCACGAGGCCCGCACAGATACGCAGTATTTT CASTHEARTDTQYF
NA TRBJ2-1 TRBV6-6 NA TGTGCCAGCAGTTCCTCCGGGACCCGGGCATCCCGTGAGCAGTTCTTC CASSSSGTRASREQFF
NA TRBJ1-2 TRBV2 NA TGTGCCAGCACCCCGGGACCGGGCGACGGCTACACCTTC CASTPGPGDGYTF
NA TRBJ1-1 TRBV19 NA TGTGCCAGTAAGACCTTGGGCCAAACCACTGAAGCTTTCTTT CASKTLGQTTEAFF
NA TRBJ1-2 TRBV7-9 NA TGTGCCAGCAGCTTACACCCTCACCAGGTCACCTTC CASSLHPHQVTF
TRBD1 TRBJ2-3 TRBV18 once TGTGCCAGCTCACCAGTAGGGGGCTATGGCACAGATACGCAGTATTTT CASSPVGGYGTDTQYF
TRBD1 TRBJ1-5 TRBV6-1 NA TGTGCCAGCAGTGGAGCCGGGACAGGGGCAAATCAGCCCCAGCATTTT CASSGAGTGANQPQHF
TRBD2 TRBJ2-2 TRBV15 NA TGTGCCACCAGCGCCCAGGGTAGCGGGGGTGGGGAGCTGTTTTTT CATSAQGSGGGELFF
NA TRBJ2-5 TRBV19 NA TGTGCCAGTAGTAACAGGGGGGGAAGTGAGACCCAGTACTTC CASSNRGGSETQYF
NA TRBJ1-3 TRBV5-1 NA TGCGCCAGCAGCTTGGTTCCCCAGGACAGCTCTGGAAACACCATATATTTT CASSLVPQDSSGNTIYF
NA TRBJ1-2 TRBV19 once TGTGCCAGTAGTATCCCAGGGACTACTACTTACTATGGCTACACCTTC CASSIPGTTTYYGYTF
NA TRBJ2-7 TRBV7-2 NA TGTGCCAGCAGCTTAGCGGTGAGGGCAGGGAGCTCCTACGAGCAGTACTTC CASSLAVRAGSSYEQYF
NA TRBJ2-2 TRBV25-1 NA TGTGCCAGCAGTGAAGTAATTTTGGGGGCCGGGGAGCTGTTTTTT CASSEVILGAGELFF
NA TRBJ1-4 TRBV7-8 once TGTGCCAGCAGCTCAGACGAAATGGGTGAACTGTTTTTT CASSSDEMGELFF
TRBD1 TRBJ2-3 TRBV7-9 NA TGTGCCAGCAGCTTGCTACAGGGGGCTGGCACAGATACGCAGTATTTT CASSLLQGAGTDTQYF
NA TRBJ1-1 TRBV10-3 NA TGTGCCATCAAATTGTCTGAGAACACTGAAGCTTTCTTT CAIKLSENTEAFF
NA TRBJ1-4 TRBV5-5 NA TGTGCCAGCAGCTTGGCCCCTAATGAAAAACTGTTTTTT CASSLAPNEKLFF
NA TRBJ2-3 TRBV5-6 once TGTGCCAGCAGCCCGGGGAGTTGGGGTGCGCAGTATTTT CASSPGSWGAQYF
NA TRBJ2-3 TRBV19 few TGTGCCAGTACCCCACTCGGGGGAACCACAGATACGCAGTATTTT CASTPLGGTTDTQYF
NA TRBJ1-5 TRBV19 NA TGTGCCAGTAGTACGACAGGATCCAGTCAGCCCCAGCATTTT CASSTTGSSQPQHF
TRBD1 TRBJ2-7 TRBV18 NA TGTGCCAGCTCACCATATGGGACAGGGAGCTACGAGCAGTACTTC CASSPYGTGSYEQYF
NA TRBJ2-5 TRBV13 once TGTGCCAGCAGCTTAGTTCTGAAAGAGACCCAGTACTTC CASSLVLKETQYF
TRBD1 TRBJ2-5 TRBV5-5 NA TGTGCCAGCAGCTGGGGTGGGACAGTCCAAGAGACCCAGTACTTC CASSWGGTVQETQYF
NA TRBJ2-2 TRBV9 once TGTGCCAGCAGCGTCAGATGGGGGCGCGAAAACGGGGAGCTGTTTTTT CASSVRWGRENGELFF
NA TRBJ2-7 TRBV2 NA TGTGCCAGCAGTGGGAATTACGAGCAGTACTTC CASSGNYEQYF
NA TRBJ2-2 TRBV5-1 NA TGCGCCAGCATGAGGGGCGAGGCCGGGGAGCTGTTTTTT CASMRGEAGELFF
TRBD2 TRBJ2-7 TRBV27 NA TGTGCCAGCAGTTCCCGCGGGACTAGCGGGACGGGACTTGGCGAGCAGTACTTC CASSSRGTSGTGLGEQYF
NA TRBJ1-5 TRBV7-8 NA TGTGCCAGCAGTTTTCGAGCGGAGAATCAGCCCCAGCATTTT CASSFRAENQPQHF
TRBD2 TRBJ2-1 TRBV5-1 NA TGCGCCAGCAGCTTAGGACTAGCGGCCTACAATGAGCAGTTCTTC CASSLGLAAYNEQFF
TRBD1 TRBJ2-3 TRBV12-5 NA TGTGCTAGTGGTTTGGGCCGAACCGACAGGGCGGATACGCAGTATTTT CASGLGRTDRADTQYF
NA TRBJ2-7 TRBV14 NA TGTGCCAGCAGCCAAGCCCCCACCGGGCAGTACTTC CASSQAPTGQYF
NA TRBJ1-3 TRBV18 NA TGTGCCAGCTCAACCGACAGAGCTGGAAACACCATATATTTT CASSTDRAGNTIYF
NA TRBJ1-3 TRBV5-1 NA TGCGCCAGCAGCTTGGTTGGTCCGGGGGCGCCCGGAAACACCATATATTTT CASSLVGPGAPGNTIYF
NA TRBJ2-1 TRBV7-6 NA TGTGCCAGCAGCCCCTCACAGTTGTCAGATGAGCAGTTCTTC CASSPSQLSDEQFF
NA TRBJ2-7 TRBV5-1 NA TGCGCCAGCAGCTTGGAGGTTGTTTATGGGGTAGGCGAGCAGTACTTC CASSLEVVYGVGEQYF
NA TRBJ2-6 TRBV5-1 NA TGCGCCAGCAGCTTGGTTTTAGCGTCTGTCTCTGGGGCCAACGTCCTGACTTTC CASSLVLASVSGANVLTF
NA TRBJ1-1 TRBV5-1 NA TGCGCCAGCAGCTTGGGAGGGGATGGGAACACTGAAGCTTTCTTT CASSLGGDGNTEAFF
NA TRBJ1-2 TRBV19 few TGTGCCAGTAGTTTTGAACGTCGTGGCTACACCTTC CASSFERRGYTF
NA TRBJ2-5 TRBV9 NA TGTGCCAGCAGCTCCGTAGCGGCTCACCAAGAGACCCAGTACTTC CASSSVAAHQETQYF
NA TRBJ1-2 TRBV19 NA TGTGCCAGTAGTCTCGGGACGGAGAACTATGGCTACACCTTC CASSLGTENYGYTF
TRBD1 TRBJ1-1 TRBV6-6 once TGTGCCAGCAACAGGGGTACTGAAGCTTTCTTT CASNRGTEAFF
TRBD1 TRBJ2-7 TRBV5-1 NA TGCGCCAGCAGCGGCGGGACAGGGAATTGGGAGCAGTACTTC CASSGGTGNWEQYF
NA TRBJ1-1 TRBV11-2 NA TGTGCCAGCAGCAAAAAGGGGACAAGGGAAGCTTTCTTT CASSKKGTREAFF
TRBD1 TRBJ1-4 TRBV19 NA TGTGCCAGTAGCACCGGGACAGTTAATAATGAAAAACTGTTTTTT CASSTGTVNNEKLFF
TRBD1 TRBJ1-2 TRBV14 NA TGTGCCAGCAGTCCCAACGACAGGGCCTCCTATGGCTACACCTTC CASSPNDRASYGYTF
NA TRBJ2-3 TRBV11-3 once TGTGCCAGCAGCTTAGGACCCACAGATACGCAGTATTTT CASSLGPTDTQYF